This is a list of T cell receptor beta chains from one sample in a study of shared clonotypes between healthy human individuals. Sequenced by immunoSEQ multiplex PCR; TCRdb stores in-frame clones only, minus some. The sample includes about 2,500,000 clones, roughly 92% of them seen just once. The source material was naive CD4+ T cells sorted from blood. These receptors came from a man aged 18 to 30 in good health. Both conserved end residues are part of each CDR3.

j_call	v_call	cdr3_aa
TRBJ1-5	TRBV7-3	CASSPAQSNQPQHF
TRBJ1-2	TRBV6-6	CASSYSTRYGYTF
TRBJ2-7	TRBV25-1	CASSEYGAGVYEQYF
TRBJ2-5	TRBV2	CASSRSIGQETQYF
TRBJ2-3	TRBV10-3	CAISDRGGADTQYF
TRBJ2-2	TRBV5-4	CASSKGRAGTGGYTGELFF
TRBJ1-5	TRBV11-2	CASSGQPYQPQHF
TRBJ1-1	TRBV6-5	CASSFRTGATEAFF
TRBJ1-6	TRBV6-5	CASSYVRDSPLHF
TRBJ1-1	TRBV14	CASSQGEDRVATEAFF
TRBJ1-2	TRBV29-1	CSVDRLPVNYGYTF